This T cell receptor (beta chain) was found in a study of B cell selection in AIRE deficiency. The V end lost 4 bases, the J end lost 3 bases, and 3 bases lay between the germline ends. The CDR3 has 11 residues. The germline CDR1 and CDR2 sequences are MNHEY and SVGAGI. CD4+CD127+ cells were sorted as the conventional CD4 T cells. The assay was immunoSEQ multiplex PCR, and TCRdb's table has in-frame clones only and misses some. Found here are 20,000 to 25,000 clones, 95% to 98% of them singletons; the top ten hold 0.17%. As for this clone: The target antigen is unknown.

Study-wide findings and caveats: Of over 3,500 shared Treg TCRbeta sequences, under 35% were healthy-only, approximately 9.7% patient-only. Healthy Tconv contained 36.6% of shared healthy Treg sequences; only TCRbeta sequenced. Approximately 29% of healthy-shared Treg TCRbeta sequences appeared in patient Tconv cells. In TCRBV usage, CDR3 length and diversity, patient Tconv and Treg cells matched healthy donors.

The specimen was conventional CD4+ T cells sorted from PBMCs. The V gene is TRBV6-5, the J gene TRBJ1-2, with unresolved D. This TCR derives from a human donor with AIRE deficiency. The DNA of the CDR3 is TGTGCCAGCAGTTCGTACTATGGCTACACCTTC. This codes for CASSSYYGYTF.